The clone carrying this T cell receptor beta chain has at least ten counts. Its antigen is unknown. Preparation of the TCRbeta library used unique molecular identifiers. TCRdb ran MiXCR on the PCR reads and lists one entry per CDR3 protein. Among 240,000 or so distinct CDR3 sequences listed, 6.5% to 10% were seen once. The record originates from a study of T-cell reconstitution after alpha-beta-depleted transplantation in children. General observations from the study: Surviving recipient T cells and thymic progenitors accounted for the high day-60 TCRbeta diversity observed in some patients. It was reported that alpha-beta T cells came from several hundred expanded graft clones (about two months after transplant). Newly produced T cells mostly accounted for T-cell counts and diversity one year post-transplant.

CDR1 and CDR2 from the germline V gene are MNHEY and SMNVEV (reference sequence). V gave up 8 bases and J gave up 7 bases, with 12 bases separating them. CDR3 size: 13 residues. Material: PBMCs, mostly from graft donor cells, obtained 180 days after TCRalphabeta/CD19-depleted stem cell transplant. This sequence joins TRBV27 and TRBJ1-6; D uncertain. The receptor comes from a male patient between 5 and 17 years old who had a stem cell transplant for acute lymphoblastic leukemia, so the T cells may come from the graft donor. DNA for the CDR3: TGTGCCAGCGGAGGGCTAGGGAATTCACCCCTCCACTTT. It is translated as CASGGLGNSPLHF.